The sequence of this T cell receptor (beta chain) was determined in a study of blood T cell repertoires in COVID-19. As processed by the authors: Quantification of nucleated cells was approximated via reference gene primer amplification. Measured with immunoSEQ multiplex PCR; TCRdb has only the in-frame clones, and not every one. V and J calls and clone size follow that table, whereas D and trimming were derived from the DNA. This sample has approximately 140,000 clones, with approximately 82% found just once. The source material was peripheral blood. This receptor was obtained from a human donor with acute or convalescent COVID-19. The donor label of this sample is uncertain.

In nucleotides, the CDR3 is TGCGCCAGCAGCCAATCAGGGACAGGGTACTATGGCTACACCTTC. Its protein is CASSQSGTGYYGYTF. This sequence joins TRBV4-3 and TRBJ1-2; 9 nucleotides align to TRBD1. Germline V lookup: CDR1 LGHNA, CDR2 YSLEER. The CDR3 has 15 residues. The J segment lost 3 bases and the V segment lost 2 bases, leaving 4 bases of the junction unmatched.